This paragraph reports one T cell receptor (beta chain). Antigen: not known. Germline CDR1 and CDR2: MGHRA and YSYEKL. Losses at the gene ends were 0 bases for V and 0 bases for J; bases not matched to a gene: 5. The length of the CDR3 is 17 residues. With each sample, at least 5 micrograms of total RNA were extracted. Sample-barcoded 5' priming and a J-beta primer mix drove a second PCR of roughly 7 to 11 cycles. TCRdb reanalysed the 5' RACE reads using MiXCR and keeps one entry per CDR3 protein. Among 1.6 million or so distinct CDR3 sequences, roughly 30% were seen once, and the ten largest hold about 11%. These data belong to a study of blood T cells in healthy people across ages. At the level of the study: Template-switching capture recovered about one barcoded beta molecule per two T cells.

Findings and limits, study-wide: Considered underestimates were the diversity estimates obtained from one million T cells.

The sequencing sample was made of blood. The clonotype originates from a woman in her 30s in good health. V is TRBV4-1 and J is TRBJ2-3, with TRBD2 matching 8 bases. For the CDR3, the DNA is TGCGCCAGCAGCCAAGAATTAACGGGGGGGAGCACAGATACGCAGTATTTT. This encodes CASSQELTGGSTDTQYF.